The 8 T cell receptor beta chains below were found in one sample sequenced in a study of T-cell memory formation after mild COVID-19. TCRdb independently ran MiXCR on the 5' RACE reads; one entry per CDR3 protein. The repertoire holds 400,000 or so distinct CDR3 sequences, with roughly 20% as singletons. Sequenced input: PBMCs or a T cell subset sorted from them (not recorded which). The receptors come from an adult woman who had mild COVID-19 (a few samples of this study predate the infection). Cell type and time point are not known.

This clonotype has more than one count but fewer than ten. The CDR3 nucleotides read TGTGCCAGCAGCTTCCACAGGGGGGGACCCGACGGGGCTTTCTTT. Translation gives CASSFHRGGPDGAFF. The gene calls are TRBV6-2 or TRBV6-3 and TRBJ1-1; 8 bases map to TRBD1. Germline loops: CDR1 MNHEY, CDR2 SVGEGT. The J segment lost 11 bases and the V segment lost 6 bases, leaving 17 bases of the junction unmatched. The CDR3 consists of 15 residues.

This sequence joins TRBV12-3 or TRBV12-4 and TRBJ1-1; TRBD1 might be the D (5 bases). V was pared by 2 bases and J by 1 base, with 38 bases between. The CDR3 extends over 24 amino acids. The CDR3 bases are TGTGCCAGCAGTTTATCAGGAGGCCCAAGCGGACACAAACGGGAGAAGCGTAGGAACACTGAAGCTTTCTTT. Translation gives CASSLSGGPSGHKREKRRNTEAFF.

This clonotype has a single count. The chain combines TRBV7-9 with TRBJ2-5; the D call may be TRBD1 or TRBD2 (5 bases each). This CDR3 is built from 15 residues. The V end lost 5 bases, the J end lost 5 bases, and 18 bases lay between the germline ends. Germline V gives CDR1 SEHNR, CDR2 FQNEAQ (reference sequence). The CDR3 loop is CASSGTAGRGETQYF. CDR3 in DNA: TGTGCCAGCAGCGGGACCGCAGGGCGAGGGGAGACCCAGTACTTC.

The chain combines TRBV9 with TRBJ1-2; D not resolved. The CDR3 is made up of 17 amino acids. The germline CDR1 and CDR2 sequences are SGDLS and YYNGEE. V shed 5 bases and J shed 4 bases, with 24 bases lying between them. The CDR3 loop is CASSPEGLVIPRYGYTF. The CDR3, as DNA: TGTGCCAGCAGTCCCGAGGGCCTAGTAATTCCCCGCTATGGCTACACCTTC.

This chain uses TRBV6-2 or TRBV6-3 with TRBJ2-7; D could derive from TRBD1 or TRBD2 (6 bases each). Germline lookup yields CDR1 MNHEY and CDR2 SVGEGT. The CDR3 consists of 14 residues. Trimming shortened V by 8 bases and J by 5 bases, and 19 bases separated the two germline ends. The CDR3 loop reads CASLEGGRINEQYF. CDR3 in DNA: TGTGCCAGCCTGGAAGGGGGGCGCATTAACGAGCAGTACTTC.

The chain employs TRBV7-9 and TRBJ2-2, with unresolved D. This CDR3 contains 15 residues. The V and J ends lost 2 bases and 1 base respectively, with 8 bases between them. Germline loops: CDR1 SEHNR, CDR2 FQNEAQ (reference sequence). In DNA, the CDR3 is TGTGCCAGCAGCTTATATAAGGGGAACACCGGGGAGCTGTTTTTT. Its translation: CASSLYKGNTGELFF.

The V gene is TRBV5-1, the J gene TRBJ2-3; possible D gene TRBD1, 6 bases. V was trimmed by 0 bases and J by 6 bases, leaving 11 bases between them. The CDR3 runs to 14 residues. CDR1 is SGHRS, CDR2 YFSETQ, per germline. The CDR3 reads CASSLGQAPDTQYF. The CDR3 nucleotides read TGCGCCAGCAGCTTGGGACAGGCCCCCGATACGCAGTATTTT.

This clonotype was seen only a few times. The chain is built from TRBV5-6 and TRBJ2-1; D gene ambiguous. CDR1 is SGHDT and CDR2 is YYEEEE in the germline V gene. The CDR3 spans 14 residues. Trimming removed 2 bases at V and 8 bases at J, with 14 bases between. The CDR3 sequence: CASSLLGSLDEQFF. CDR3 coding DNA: TGTGCCAGCAGCTTATTGGGGTCTCTGGATGAGCAGTTCTTC.